These 24 T cell receptor beta chains came from one sample sequenced in a study of T cells in Graves' hyperthyroidism and ophthalmopathy. TCR beta CDR3 sequences were amplified from RNA transcripts. RT-PCR in the first round (using the HTBI primer set) targeted the TCR CDR3. Using its own MiXCR run on the multiplex PCR reads, TCRdb lists one record per CDR3 protein. The table lists about 570,000 distinct CDR3 sequences, 46% of them singletons. Sequencing used peripheral blood or thyroid tissue (not recorded which). The receptors originated from an adult woman with Graves' disease, either hyperthyroidism or ophthalmopathy (not recorded which).

To note about this clonotype: An end of the junction does not agree with germline; a read error may underlie this. V is TRBV15 and J is TRBJ1-2; D is perhaps TRBD1 (5 bases). The length of the CDR3 is 14 residues. Germline-derived CDR1 and CDR2 are LNHNV and YYDKDF (reference sequence). The CDR3 sequence is CATSRVGLADGCAF. DNA for the CDR3: TGTGCCACCAGCAGAGTGGGGCTGGCGGATGGCTGCGCCTTC.

The rearrangement joins TRBV7-2 to TRBJ1-5, with D tentatively TRBD1 (5 bases). CDR1 is SGHTA, CDR2 FQGNSA, per germline. This CDR3 comprises 15 residues. The V end lost 4 bases, the J end lost 8 bases, and 18 bases lay between the germline ends. CDR3 sequence (DNA): TGTGCCAGCAGCTCTTTCAGGGCCGCCGGGGAGCCCCAGCATTTT. It codes for CASSSFRAAGEPQHF.

This chain links TRBV10-3 with TRBJ2-5; D gene unclear. CDR1 and CDR2 (germline): ENHRY, SYGVKD. Trimming removed 8 bases at V and 5 bases at J, with 21 bases between. The CDR3 runs to 15 residues. The CDR3 spells CAIGESAVTVETQYF. The CDR3 nucleotides are TGTGCCATCGGCGAGTCTGCAGTGACGGTGGAGACCCAGTACTTC.

V usage is TRBV11-1 and J usage is TRBJ2-5; D gene ambiguous. CDR3 size: 15 residues. Germline CDR1 is SGHAT and CDR2 is FQDESV (reference sequence). With 1 base removed from V and 4 bases from J, the gap between germline ends came to 13 bases. DNA for the CDR3: TGTGCCAGCAGCTTAGATTCGGTGGGCTCAGAGACCCAGTACTTC. Encoded protein: CASSLDSVGSETQYF. Full variable domain (rest looked up from reference TRBV11-1 and TRBJ2-5): EAEVAQSPRYKITEKSQAVAFWCDPISGHATLYWYRQILGQGPELLVQFQDESVVDDSQLPKDRFSAERLKGVDSTLKIQPAELGDSAMYLCASSLDSVGSETQYFGPGTRLLVL.

This clonotype was observed a few times. V and J are TRBV10-3 and TRBJ1-5, with D uncertain. The CDR3 is 14 residues long. V shed 0 bases and J shed 5 bases, with 8 bases lying between them. Germline CDR1 reads ENHRY; CDR2 reads SYGVKD. CDR3 nucleotides: TGTGCCATCAGTGAGTCGGGAAGCTATCAGCCCCAGCATTTT. This translates into CAISESGSYQPQHF.

The genes are TRBV6-4 and TRBJ1-1; TRBD1 agrees at 8 bases. V was clipped by 10 bases and J by 8 bases; unmatched bases: 6. Germline loops: CDR1 MRHNA, CDR2 SNTAGT. This CDR3 has 11 residues. The CDR3 DNA reads TGTGCCACCACTCACAGGGGGGAAGCTTTCTTT. This sequence encodes CATTHRGEAFF.

V gene TRBV7-3 combines with J gene TRBJ2-3; possibly TRBD1 or TRBD2 for D (5 bases each). Trimming pared 4 bases from V and 2 bases from J, leaving 7 bases between. The germline V gene has CDR1 SGHTA and CDR2 FQGTGA. CDR3 length equals 13 residues. CDR3 region: CASSSGTTDTQYF. The CDR3 nucleotides read TGTGCCAGCAGCTCCGGGACCACAGATACGCAGTATTTT.

This clonotype was recorded at least ten times. The chain couples TRBV20-1 to TRBJ1-6; D perhaps matches TRBD1 (5 bases). Trimming left V 4 bases short and J 7 bases short, with 14 bases between. In germline, CDR1 is DFQATT, CDR2 SNEGSKA (reference sequence). CDR3 length equals 14 residues. CDR3 amino acids: CSAIWDGGNSPLHF. The CDR3 bases are TGCAGTGCTATTTGGGACGGCGGGAATTCACCCCTCCACTTT.

The chain couples TRBV6-1 to TRBJ2-7, with 10 positions matching TRBD2. The CDR3 covers 14 residues. V dropped 8 bases and J dropped 3; count of bases not matched to a gene: 7. In germline, CDR1 is MNHNS, CDR2 SASEGT. CDR3 in amino acids: CASQTGTSVYEQYF. DNA for the CDR3: TGTGCCAGCCAGACCGGGACTAGCGTCTACGAGCAGTACTTC.

The rearrangement uses TRBV20-1 and TRBJ1-1; tentatively, D is TRBD1 (5 bases). CDR1 is DFQATT and CDR2 is SNEGSKA in the germline V gene (reference sequence). With 3 bases removed from V and 7 bases from J, the gap between germline ends came to 15 bases. The CDR3 totals 13 residues. CDR3 coding DNA: TGCAGTGCTAGGGGAGGGACGAAAATTGAAGCTTTCTTT. Its translation is CSARGGTKIEAFF.

This clonotype has more than one count but fewer than ten. This chain links TRBV7-9 with TRBJ1-4; no clear D. The germline V and J ends were trimmed by 5 bases and 4 bases, with 11 bases remaining between them. In germline, CDR1 is SEHNR, CDR2 FQNEAQ (reference sequence). The CDR3 is 14 residues long. The DNA of the CDR3 is TGTGCCAGCAGCCTGGGCCCTAGTAATGAAAAACTGTTTTTT. This gives the protein CASSLGPSNEKLFF.

This clonotype occurred many times. The V gene is TRBV11-2, the J gene TRBJ2-7; D remains ambiguous. The CDR3 is made up of 15 amino acids. CDR1 SGHAT and CDR2 FQNNGV come from the germline V gene. V was cut by 6 bases and J by 3 bases, with 18 bases left in between. The CDR3 protein is CASRPNAGPYYEQYF. The CDR3 coding sequence is TGTGCCAGCAGACCTAATGCTGGTCCCTACTACGAGCAGTACTTC.

The rearrangement uses TRBV19 and TRBJ1-2; a weak D match, TRBD1 (6 bases). V lost 5 bases to trimming and J lost 6 bases, with 19 bases between them. CDR3 length: 15 amino acids. Germline loops: CDR1 LNHDA, CDR2 SQIVND (reference sequence). The CDR3 sequence: CASSLHSGGSNGYTF. CDR3 sequence (DNA): TGTGCCAGTAGTCTCCACTCGGGGGGCTCGAATGGCTACACCTTC. Looking up the rest from reference TRBV19 and TRBJ1-2 gives the full variable domain: DGGITQSPKYLFRKEGQNVTLSCEQNLNHDAMYWYRQDPGQGLRLIYYSQIVNDFQKGDIAEGYSVSREKKESFPLTVTSAQKNPTAFYLCASSLHSGGSNGYTFGSGTRLTVV.

This rearrangement joins TRBV20-1 to TRBJ1-2; 7 bases are a match to TRBD1. Germline lookup yields CDR1 DFQATT and CDR2 SNEGSKA (reference sequence). This CDR3 comprises 14 residues. CDR3 residues: CSAGPGGANYGYTF. In DNA, the CDR3 is TGCAGCGCGGGACCAGGGGGGGCTAACTATGGCTACACCTTC.

This clonotype has at least ten counts. The chain links TRBV5-6 to TRBJ1-5, with 8 nucleotides matching TRBD1. The trim removed 4 bases at V and 0 bases at J, leaving 9 bases unmatched. Germline V lookup: CDR1 SGHDT, CDR2 YYEEEE. The CDR3 consists of 17 residues. The CDR3 DNA follows: TGTGCCAGCAGCCGGGAGGCAGGGGGCCTTAGCAATCAGCCCCAGCATTTT. Translated, it gives CASSREAGGLSNQPQHF.

J is TRBJ1-2 and V is TRBV25-1; a possible D gene is TRBD1 (6 bases). V was clipped by 8 bases and J by 6 bases, with 10 bases between them. Germline loops: CDR1 MGHDK, CDR2 SYGVNS. The CDR3 extends over 11 amino acids. The CDR3 protein is CASGGAHGYTF. The CDR3 DNA is TGTGCCAGCGGGGGGGCCCATGGCTACACCTTC.

This clonotype was counted only a few times. V gene TRBV10-3 combines with J gene TRBJ2-7; D is perhaps TRBD2 (5 bases). Germline V gives CDR1 ENHRY, CDR2 SYGVKD. The CDR3 is made up of 15 amino acids. Trimming left V 0 bases short and J 4 bases short, with 13 bases between. In DNA form, the CDR3 reads TGTGCCATCAGTGAGTCTAGTAGCGATTGGTACGAGCAGTACTTC. Its translation: CAISESSSDWYEQYF.

This clonotype was seen at least ten times. The chain carries TRBV19 and TRBJ2-2, with 7 bases that match TRBD1. The CDR3 has 18 residues. V lost 1 base and J lost 4; bases outside the gene matches: 12. The germline gives CDR1 LNHDA, CDR2 SQIVND (reference sequence). DNA of the CDR3: TGTGCCAGTAGTATAGGTGGGACAGCCATCTTCCCCACCGGGGAGCTGTTTTTT. This sequence encodes CASSIGGTAIFPTGELFF.

This clonotype was observed many times. This chain joins TRBV28 and TRBJ1-5; unclear D gene. The CDR3 extends over 14 amino acids. From germline, CDR1 is MDHEN and CDR2 SYDVKM. V dropped 6 bases and J dropped 5 bases, with 14 bases sitting between them. The CDR3 loop reads CASRPLGVHQPQHF. CDR3 nucleotides: TGTGCCAGCAGGCCCCTTGGGGTGCATCAGCCCCAGCATTTT.

This clonotype was recorded at least ten times. The gene calls are TRBV6-1 and TRBJ2-7; the match to TRBD2 covers 12 bases. Germline CDR1 and CDR2: MNHNS and SASEGT. This CDR3 comprises 17 residues. Unmatched junction bases numbered 8, after V lost 3 bases and J lost 2 bases. This CDR3 reads CASSDPWTSGITYEQYF. CDR3 nucleotides: TGTGCCAGCAGTGATCCCTGGACTAGCGGGATCACCTACGAGCAGTACTTC.

This clonotype appeared many times. The J gene is TRBJ2-7, the V gene TRBV6-6; weak D call: TRBD2 (5 bases). The V end was cut by 6 bases, the J end by 4 bases, with 13 bases between. This CDR3 contains 13 residues. CDR1 and CDR2 (germline): MNHNY, SVGAGI (reference sequence). The CDR3 sequence is CASSFQEAYEQYF. The DNA for the CDR3 is TGTGCCAGCAGCTTCCAGGAGGCGTACGAGCAGTACTTC.

Many counts were recorded for this clonotype. The chain joins TRBV7-9 to TRBJ2-2; D is undetermined. Germline loops: CDR1 SEHNR, CDR2 FQNEAQ (reference sequence). The CDR3 extends over 13 amino acids. V lost 4 bases and J lost 6, with 9 bases in between. This CDR3 reads CASSYFVPGELFF. Written as DNA, the CDR3 is TGTGCCAGCAGCTATTTCGTACCCGGGGAGCTGTTTTTT.

This chain's CDR3 is CASAWTDGNTIYF. The CDR3 nucleotides read TGTGCCAGTGCCTGGACGGACGGAAACACCATATATTTT. The chain combines TRBV19 with TRBJ1-3; no clear D gene. The V gene lost 8 bases and the J gene lost 4 bases, with 12 bases spanning the gap. The V gene's germline CDR1 is LNHDA and CDR2 SQIVND (reference sequence). The CDR3 runs 13 residues.

Only a few counts were recorded for this clonotype. The chain combines TRBV15 with TRBJ2-2; TRBD2 matches 10 bases. The germline gives CDR1 LNHNV, CDR2 YYDKDF (reference sequence). The trim removed 0 bases at V and 8 bases at J, leaving 15 bases unmatched. The CDR3 extends over 19 amino acids. This CDR3 is CATSRDSGLAAPLGGELFF. CDR3 DNA: TGTGCCACCAGCAGAGATTCAGGACTAGCGGCCCCTTTAGGGGGGGAGCTGTTTTTT.